Listed here are 5 T cell receptor beta chains from one sample, sequenced in a study of blood T cell repertoires in COVID-19. Repertoires were generated with immunoSEQ multiplex PCR, while TCRdb's copy carries only in-frame clones and drops some. Of about 250,000 clones in the sample, 84% were seen once. Sequencing was performed on peripheral blood. Every receptor here comes from a person in their 70s with COVID-19, enrolled during active disease.

The chain carries TRBV5-4 and TRBJ1-6; 8 nucleotides line up with TRBD1. The length of the CDR3 is 19 residues. Germline V CDR1 and CDR2: SGHNT, YYREEE (reference sequence). V gave up 4 bases and J gave up 6 bases; unmatched junction bases: 18. DNA of the CDR3: TGTGCCAGCAGCCTCGATATATTCACAGGGGGTCAGGGTAATTCACCCCTCCACTTT. Translated, it gives CASSLDIFTGGQGNSPLHF.

The chain carries TRBV5-4 and TRBJ2-3, with 8 bases aligning to TRBD2. The CDR3 contains 19 residues. Germline V CDR1 and CDR2: SGHNT, YYREEE (reference sequence). The trim removed 1 base at V and 2 bases at J, leaving 15 bases unmatched. The CDR3 region has the DNA TGTGCCAGCAGCTTGCTTCGGGCGGTATTAGCGGGGAACACAGATACGCAGTATTTT. It is translated as CASSLLRAVLAGNTDTQYF.

The chain is built from TRBV6-5 and TRBJ2-7, with 16 bases that match TRBD2. J gave up 5 bases and V 6 bases, and 4 bases lay outside the gene matches. Germline CDR1 and CDR2: MNHEY and SVGAGI. The CDR3 contains 15 residues. The CDR3 is CASRGLAGGHHEQYF. The CDR3 DNA sequence: TGTGCCAGCAGGGGACTAGCGGGAGGGCATCACGAGCAGTACTTC.

The chain employs TRBV11-1 and TRBJ2-1; 9 bases match TRBD1. J gave up 8 bases and V 5 bases, and 7 bases lay outside the gene matches. The V gene's germline CDR1 is SGHAT and CDR2 FQDESV (reference sequence). CDR3 length equals 14 residues. The CDR3 sequence: CASSVHRGLDEQFF. The CDR3 bases are TGTGCCAGCAGCGTCCACAGGGGGCTGGATGAGCAGTTCTTC.

This sequence joins TRBV19 and TRBJ2-5; unclear D gene. Trimming cost V 1 base and J 3 bases, with 9 bases left between them. Germline values: CDR1 LNHDA, CDR2 SQIVND (reference sequence). CDR3 length: 14 residues. The CDR3 loop reads CASSIVFREETQYF. The CDR3, as DNA: TGTGCCAGTAGTATAGTGTTCCGGGAAGAGACCCAGTACTTC. Together with reference TRBV19 and TRBJ2-5, the CDR3 gives the full variable domain: DGGITQSPKYLFRKEGQNVTLSCEQNLNHDAMYWYRQDPGQGLRLIYYSQIVNDFQKGDIAEGYSVSREKKESFPLTVTSAQKNPTAFYLCASSIVFREETQYFGPGTRLLVL.